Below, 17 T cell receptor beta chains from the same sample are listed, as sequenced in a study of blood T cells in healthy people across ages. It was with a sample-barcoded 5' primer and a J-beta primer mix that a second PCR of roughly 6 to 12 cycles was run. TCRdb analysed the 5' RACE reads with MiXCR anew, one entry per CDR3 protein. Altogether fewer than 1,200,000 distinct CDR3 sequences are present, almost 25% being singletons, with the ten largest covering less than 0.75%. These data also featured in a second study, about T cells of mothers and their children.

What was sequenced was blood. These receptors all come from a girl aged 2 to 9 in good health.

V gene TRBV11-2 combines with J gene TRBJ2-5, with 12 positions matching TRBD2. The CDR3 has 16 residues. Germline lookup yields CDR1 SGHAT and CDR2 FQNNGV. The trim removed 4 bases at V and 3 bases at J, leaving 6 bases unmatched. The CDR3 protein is CASSSWTSGIEETQYF. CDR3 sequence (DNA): TGTGCCAGCAGCTCATGGACTAGCGGGATCGAAGAGACCCAGTACTTC.

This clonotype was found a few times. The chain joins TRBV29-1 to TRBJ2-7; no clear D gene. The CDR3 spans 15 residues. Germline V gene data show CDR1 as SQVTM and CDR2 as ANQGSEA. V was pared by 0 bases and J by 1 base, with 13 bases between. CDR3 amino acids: CSVEEVGQNSYEQYF. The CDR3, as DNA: TGCAGCGTTGAAGAGGTTGGTCAGAATTCCTACGAGCAGTACTTC.

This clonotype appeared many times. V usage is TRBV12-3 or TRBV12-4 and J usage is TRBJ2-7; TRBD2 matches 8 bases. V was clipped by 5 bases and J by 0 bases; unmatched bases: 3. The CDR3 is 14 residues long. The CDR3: CASSPGTSSYEQYF. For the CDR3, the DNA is TGTGCCAGCAGTCCCGGGACTAGCTCCTACGAGCAGTACTTC.

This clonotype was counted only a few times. The CDR3 bases are TGCGCCAGCAGCCAAGATCTGAAGGGGCACGAGCAGTACTTC. It specifies CASSQDLKGHEQYF. The genes are TRBV4-1 and TRBJ2-7; possible D gene TRBD1, 5 bases. Looked up from germline, CDR1 is MGHRA and CDR2 is YSYEKL. The CDR3 has 14 residues. Trimming left V 0 bases short and J 5 bases short, with 11 bases between.

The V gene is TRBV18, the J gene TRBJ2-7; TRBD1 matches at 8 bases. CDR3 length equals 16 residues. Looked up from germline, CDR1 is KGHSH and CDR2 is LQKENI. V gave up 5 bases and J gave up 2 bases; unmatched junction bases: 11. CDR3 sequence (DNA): TGTGCCAGCTCATCCCAGCGACAGGGGAAGGCCTACGAGCAGTACTTC. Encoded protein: CASSSQRQGKAYEQYF.

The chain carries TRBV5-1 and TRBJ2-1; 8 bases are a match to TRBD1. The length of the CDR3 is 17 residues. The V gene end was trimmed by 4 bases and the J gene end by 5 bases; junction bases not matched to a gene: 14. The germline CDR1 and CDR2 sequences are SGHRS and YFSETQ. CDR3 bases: TGCGCCAGCAGCGGAAGAACAGGACAGGGATTAAACAATGAGCAGTTCTTC. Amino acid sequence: CASSGRTGQGLNNEQFF. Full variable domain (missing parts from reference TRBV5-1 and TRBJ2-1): KAGVTQTPRYLIKTRGQQVTLSCSPISGHRSVSWYQQTPGQGLQFLFEYFSETQRNKGNFPGRFSGRQFSNSRSEMNVSTLELGDSALYLCASSGRTGQGLNNEQFFGPGTRLTVL.

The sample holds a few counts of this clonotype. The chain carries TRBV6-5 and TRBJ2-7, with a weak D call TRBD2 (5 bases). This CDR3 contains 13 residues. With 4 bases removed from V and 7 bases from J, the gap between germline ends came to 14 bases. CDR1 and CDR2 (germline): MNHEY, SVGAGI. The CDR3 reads CASSWRSSGEQYF. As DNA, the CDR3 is TGTGCCAGCAGTTGGCGGTCCTCGGGGGAGCAGTACTTC.

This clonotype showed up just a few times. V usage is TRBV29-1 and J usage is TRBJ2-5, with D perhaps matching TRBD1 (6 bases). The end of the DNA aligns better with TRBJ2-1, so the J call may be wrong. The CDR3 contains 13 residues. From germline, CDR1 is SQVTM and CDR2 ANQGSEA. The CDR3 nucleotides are TGCAGCGTGAACAGGGTTTTATACAATGAGCAGTTCTTC. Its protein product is CSVNRVLYNEQFF.

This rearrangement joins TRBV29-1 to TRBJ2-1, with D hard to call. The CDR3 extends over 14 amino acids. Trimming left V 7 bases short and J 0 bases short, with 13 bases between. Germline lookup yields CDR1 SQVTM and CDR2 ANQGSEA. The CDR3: CSAEPRHSYNEQFF. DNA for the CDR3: TGCAGCGCCGAGCCTAGACACTCCTACAATGAGCAGTTCTTC.

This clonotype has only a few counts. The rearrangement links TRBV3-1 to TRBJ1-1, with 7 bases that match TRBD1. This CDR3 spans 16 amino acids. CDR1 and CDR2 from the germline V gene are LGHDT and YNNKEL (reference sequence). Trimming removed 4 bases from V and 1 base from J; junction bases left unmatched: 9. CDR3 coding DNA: TGTGCCAGCAGCCCCGCTCCAGGGGGTAGGAACACTGAAGCTTTCTTT. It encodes CASSPAPGGRNTEAFF.

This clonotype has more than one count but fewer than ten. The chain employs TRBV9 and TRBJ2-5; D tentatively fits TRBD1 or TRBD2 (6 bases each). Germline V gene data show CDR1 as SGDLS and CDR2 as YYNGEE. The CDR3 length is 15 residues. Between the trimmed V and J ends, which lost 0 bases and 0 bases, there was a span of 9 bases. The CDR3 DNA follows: TGTGCCAGCAGCGTAGTCGGGGGCGACCAAGAGACCCAGTACTTC. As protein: CASSVVGGDQETQYF.

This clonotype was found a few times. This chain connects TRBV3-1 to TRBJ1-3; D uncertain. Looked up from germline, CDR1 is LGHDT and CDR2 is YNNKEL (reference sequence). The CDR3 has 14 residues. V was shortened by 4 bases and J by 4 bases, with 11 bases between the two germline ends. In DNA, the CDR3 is TGTGCCAGCAGCCCCGACGTATCCGGAAACACCATATATTTT. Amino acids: CASSPDVSGNTIYF.

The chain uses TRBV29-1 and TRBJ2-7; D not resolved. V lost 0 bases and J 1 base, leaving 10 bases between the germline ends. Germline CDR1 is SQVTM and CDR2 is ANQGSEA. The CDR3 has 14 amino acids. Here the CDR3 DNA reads TGCAGCGTTGAAGATCCTAGAATGTCCTACGAGCAGTACTTC. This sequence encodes CSVEDPRMSYEQYF.

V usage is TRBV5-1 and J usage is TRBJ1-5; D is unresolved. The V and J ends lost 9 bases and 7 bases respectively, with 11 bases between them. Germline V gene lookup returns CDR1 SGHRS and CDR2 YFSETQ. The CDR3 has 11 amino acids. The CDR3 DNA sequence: TGCGCCATCTGGACGGGGCAGCCCCAGCATTTT. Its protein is CAIWTGQPQHF.

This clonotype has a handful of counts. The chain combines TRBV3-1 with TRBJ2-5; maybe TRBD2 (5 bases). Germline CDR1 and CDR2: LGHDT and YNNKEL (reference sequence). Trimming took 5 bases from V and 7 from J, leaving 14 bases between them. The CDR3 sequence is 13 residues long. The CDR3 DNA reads TGTGCCAGCAGCAAAGGGAGCCCGGGGACCCAGTACTTC. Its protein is CASSKGSPGTQYF.

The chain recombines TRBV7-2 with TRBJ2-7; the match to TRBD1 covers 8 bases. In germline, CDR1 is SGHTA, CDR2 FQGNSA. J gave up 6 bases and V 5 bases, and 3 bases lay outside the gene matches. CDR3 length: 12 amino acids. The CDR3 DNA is TGTGCCAGCAGCATCGACAGGGGCGAGCAGTACTTC. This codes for CASSIDRGEQYF. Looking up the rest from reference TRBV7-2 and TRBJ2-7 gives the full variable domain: GAGVSQSPSNKVTEKGKDVELRCDPISGHTALYWYRQSLGQGLEFLIYFQGNSAPDKSGLPSDRFSAERTGGSVSTLTIQRTQQEDSAVYLCASSIDRGEQYFGPGTRLTVT.

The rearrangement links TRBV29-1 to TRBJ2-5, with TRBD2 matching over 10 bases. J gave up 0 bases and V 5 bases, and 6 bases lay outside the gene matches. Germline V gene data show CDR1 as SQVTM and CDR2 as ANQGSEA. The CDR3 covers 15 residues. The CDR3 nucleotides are TGCAGCGTTTTGCCAACTAGCGGGGACCAAGAGACCCAGTACTTC. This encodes CSVLPTSGDQETQYF.